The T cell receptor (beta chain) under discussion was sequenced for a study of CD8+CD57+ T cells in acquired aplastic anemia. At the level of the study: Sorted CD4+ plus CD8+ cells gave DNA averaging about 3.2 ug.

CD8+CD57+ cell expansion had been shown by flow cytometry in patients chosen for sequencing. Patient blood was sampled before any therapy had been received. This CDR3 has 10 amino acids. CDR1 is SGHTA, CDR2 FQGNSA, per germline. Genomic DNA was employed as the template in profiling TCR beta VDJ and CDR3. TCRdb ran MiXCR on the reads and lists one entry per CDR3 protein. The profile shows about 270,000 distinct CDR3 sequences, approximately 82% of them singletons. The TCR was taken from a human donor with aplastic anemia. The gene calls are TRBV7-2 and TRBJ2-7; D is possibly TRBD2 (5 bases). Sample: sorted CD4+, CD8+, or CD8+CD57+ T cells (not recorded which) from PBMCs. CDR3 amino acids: CASSVVAQYV. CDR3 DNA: TGTGCCAGCAGCGTAGTAGCGCAGTACGTG.